Listed below are T cell receptor beta chains from one sample, sequenced in a study of blood T cell repertoires in COVID-19. Sequencing used immunoSEQ multiplex PCR; TCRdb keeps in-frame clones, though not all of them. Of some 78,000 clones in the sample, 75% to 90% were seen once. Sequencing was carried out using peripheral blood. All receptors come from a man between 50 and 59 years old with active or convalescent COVID-19. The CDR3 runs from the conserved cysteine through the conserved F or W. The order of the fields is V gene, J gene, CDR3 protein.

TRBV7-8	TRBJ1-1	CASSVYGGDLNTEAFF
TRBV6-5	TRBJ2-5	CASSADRGETQYF
TRBV7-2	TRBJ2-2	CASSPISGGAAGELFF
TRBV10-1	TRBJ1-5	CASSDTQDQPQHF
TRBV10-2	TRBJ2-7	CASSELAGSYEQYF
TRBV6-5	TRBJ1-2	CASGWGPSGYTF
TRBV10-1	TRBJ2-1	CASSVTSATYNEQFF
TRBV5-1	TRBJ2-1	CASSLLGLAGAPSYNEQFF
TRBV10-1	TRBJ2-1	CASSETVYNEQFF
TRBV7-8	TRBJ1-2	CASSPTNYGYTF
TRBV19	TRBJ2-1	CASSPEILFGTSVDNEQFF
TRBV5-5	TRBJ2-1	CASSLFETSSYNEQFF
TRBV28	TRBJ1-4	CATRQIEKLFF
TRBV14	TRBJ1-4	CASNPGGTEKLFF
TRBV5-1	TRBJ1-2	CASSLSGQTNYGYTF
TRBV27	TRBJ1-1	CASSLGGVINTEAFF
TRBV5-1	TRBJ2-4	CASSLTGRGNIQYF
TRBV19	TRBJ1-2	CASSPDRSFLYGYTF
TRBV6-4	TRBJ1-5	CASGIRGHKHF
TRBV15	TRBJ1-5	CATSRDRRRQPQHF
TRBV10-3	TRBJ1-3	CAIMEGSGNTIYF
TRBV5-1	TRBJ2-3	CASSLVVGGPDTQYF
TRBV7-2	TRBJ2-7	CASSPRAGGPLEQYF
TRBV12-3/TRBV12-4	TRBJ1-2	CASSLRFGYTF
TRBV28	TRBJ2-5	CASKGQGRLGETQYF